What follows are 26 T cell receptor beta chains derived from one specimen sequenced in a study of PD-1 blockade in classical Hodgkin lymphoma. Brentuximab vedotin exposure varied, and every patient relapsed after autologous stem cell transplantation. Here immunoSEQ multiplex PCR was the method, and the copy in TCRdb shows in-frame clones only, minus some. Here the sample spans roughly 150,000 clones, approximately 81% being singletons. The sequenced sample was peripheral blood mononuclear cells (PBMCs), obtained before the second cycle of nivolumab. The receptors originated from a human donor with classical Hodgkin lymphoma.

The V and J genes are TRBV6-5 and TRBJ2-1; unclear D gene. Germline CDR1 reads MNHEY; CDR2 reads SVGAGI. This CDR3 region has 11 residues. V lost 6 bases and J lost 7, with 7 bases in between. This CDR3 is CASRGWNEQFF. The CDR3, as DNA: TGTGCCAGCAGAGGGTGGAATGAGCAGTTCTTC.

This chain uses TRBV18 with TRBJ2-1, with D hard to call. This CDR3 spans 15 amino acids. Germline V CDR1 and CDR2: KGHSH, LQKENI. V shed 3 bases and J shed 5 bases, with 14 bases lying between them. CDR3 sequence: CASSPPNTPHNEQFF. As DNA, the CDR3 is TGTGCCAGCTCACCCCCTAATACCCCCCACAATGAGCAGTTCTTC.

The genes are TRBV10-3 and TRBJ1-2; 8 bases fit TRBD1. The V gene end was trimmed by 8 bases and the J gene end by 8 bases; junction bases not matched to a gene: 13. The CDR3 is made up of 14 amino acids. Germline lookup yields CDR1 ENHRY and CDR2 SYGVKD. The CDR3 DNA follows: TGTGCCATCGCTCAGGCCACAGGGGGGTCAGGCTACACCTTC. Its protein is CAIAQATGGSGYTF.

The V and J genes are TRBV9 and TRBJ2-2, with D uncertain. The germline CDR1 and CDR2 sequences are SGDLS and YYNGEE. The CDR3 covers 13 residues. The V end lost 0 bases, the J end lost 4 bases, and 4 bases lay between the germline ends. This CDR3 reads CASSVGGTGELFF. The CDR3 coding sequence is TGTGCCAGCAGCGTAGGTGGCACCGGGGAGCTGTTTTTT.

The genes are TRBV27 and TRBJ1-3; TRBD1 might be the D (5 bases). CDR1 is MNHEY, CDR2 SMNVEV, per germline (reference sequence). The CDR3 sequence is 16 residues long. V was clipped by 5 bases and J by 4 bases, with 18 bases between them. The CDR3 loop is CASSPRDPRSGNTIYF. In nucleotides, the CDR3 is TGTGCCAGCAGTCCCCGGGACCCAAGATCCGGAAACACCATATATTTT.

The gene calls are TRBV9 and TRBJ2-3, with no clear D. CDR1 and CDR2 (germline): SGDLS, YYNGEE. V was cut by 4 bases and J by 1 base, with 7 bases left in between. The CDR3 contains 13 residues. DNA of the CDR3: TGTGCCAGCAGCCCCGCGGGCACAGATACGCAGTATTTT. It encodes CASSPAGTDTQYF.

In this sample, this clone turned up a few times. The V and J genes are TRBV9 and TRBJ2-7, with 8 positions matching TRBD1. The CDR3 spans 13 residues. Per germline, CDR1 SGDLS and CDR2 YYNGEE. V dropped 3 bases and J dropped 5; count of bases not matched to a gene: 4. The CDR3 bases are TGTGCCAGCAGCGCAGGACAGGGAAACGAGCAGTACTTC. Amino acid sequence: CASSAGQGNEQYF.

The CDR3 nucleotides read TGTGCCAGCGGAGCGGGCAATGAGCAGTTCTTC. It specifies CASGAGNEQFF. J is TRBJ2-1 and V is TRBV7-9; D is perhaps TRBD2 (6 bases). V gave up 8 bases and J gave up 6 bases, with 8 bases separating them. This CDR3 contains 11 residues. Looked up from germline, CDR1 is SEHNR and CDR2 is FQNEAQ (reference sequence). The full variable domain, completed using reference TRBV7-9 and TRBJ2-1, is DTGVSQNPRHKITKRGQNVTFRCDPISEHNRLYWYRQTLGQGPEFLTYFQNEAQLEKSRLLSDRFSAERPKGSFSTLEIQRTEQGDSAMYLCASGAGNEQFFGPGTRLTVL.

The V and J genes are TRBV6-6 and TRBJ1-1, with 8 bases aligning to TRBD1. J gave up 6 bases and V 2 bases, and 8 bases lay outside the gene matches. Looked up from germline, CDR1 is MNHNY and CDR2 is SVGAGI (reference sequence). The length of the CDR3 is 15 residues. CDR3 nucleotide sequence: TGTGCCAGCAGTTACCTAGGACAGGGAAGTGCTGAAGCTTTCTTT. It encodes CASSYLGQGSAEAFF.

Of note for this clone: Germline and junction disagree at one end, which may indicate a read error. CDR3 loop: CASSYSSRGNGYTF. The DNA for the CDR3 is TGTGCCAGCAGTTACTCGAGTAGGGGGAATGGCTACACCTTC. The chain has TRBV10-3 and TRBJ1-2; possible D gene TRBD1, 6 bases. Germline assignment: CDR1 ENHRY and CDR2 SYGVKD. CDR3 size: 14 residues.

This clone was seen a few times. CDR3 sequence (DNA): TGTGCCAGCAGCTTGGGGGGCAATTCACCCCTCCACTTT. Translating it yields CASSLGGNSPLHF. This chain links TRBV7-9 with TRBJ1-6; maybe TRBD1 (6 bases). Germline V CDR1 and CDR2: SEHNR, FQNEAQ (reference sequence). Trimming cost V 3 bases and J 7 bases, with 7 bases left between them. The CDR3 consists of 13 residues.

CDR3 DNA sequence: TGTGCCAGTAGTATGATGACTAGCGGGGTGGAGACCCAGTACTTC. It specifies CASSMMTSGVETQYF. This sequence joins TRBV19 and TRBJ2-5, with 11 bases that match TRBD2. V dropped 3 bases and J dropped 5; count of bases not matched to a gene: 5. The CDR3 runs 15 residues. Germline lookup yields CDR1 LNHDA and CDR2 SQIVND (reference sequence).

The chain combines TRBV11-3 with TRBJ2-7; 13 nucleotides agree with TRBD2. The V gene's germline CDR1 is SGHNT and CDR2 YENEEA. V lost 5 bases and J lost 6; bases outside the gene matches: 4. The CDR3 has 14 amino acids. The CDR3 DNA sequence: TGTGCCAGCAGCGTCGGACTAGCGGGGGCCGAGCAGTACTTC. Amino acid sequence: CASSVGLAGAEQYF.

This clone has more than one count but fewer than ten. This chain connects TRBV6-5 to TRBJ1-1; D may be TRBD1 (5 bases). Germline V CDR1 and CDR2: MNHEY, SVGAGI. V dropped 4 bases and J dropped 1 base, with 10 bases sitting between them. The CDR3 covers 14 residues. CDR3 loop: CASSWLGQNTEAFF. Here the CDR3 DNA reads TGTGCCAGCAGTTGGCTGGGGCAGAACACTGAAGCTTTCTTT.

The gene calls are TRBV6-5 and TRBJ1-1; 7 positions match TRBD1. Germline CDR1 reads MNHEY; CDR2 reads SVGAGI. V lost 2 bases to trimming and J lost 0 bases; unmatched junction nucleotides: 0. The CDR3 is 14 residues long. The CDR3 coding sequence is TGTGCCAGCAGTTACGACAGGGTGAACACTGAAGCTTTCTTT. Translated, it gives CASSYDRVNTEAFF.

This clone has just one count. The chain couples TRBV5-8 to TRBJ2-1; 10 nucleotides align to TRBD1. Losses at the gene ends were 4 bases for V and 5 bases for J; bases not matched to a gene: 3. The CDR3 runs 14 residues. CDR1 is SGHTS and CDR2 is YDEGEE in the germline V gene. CDR3 coding DNA: TGTGCCAGCAGCCGGGACAGGGGCCACAATGAGCAGTTCTTC. Translated: CASSRDRGHNEQFF.

This clone rates as medium-sized. The chain recombines TRBV19 with TRBJ1-6, with D hard to call. This CDR3 has 16 residues. V lost 7 bases and J lost 10, with 23 bases in between. The germline CDR1 and CDR2 sequences are LNHDA and SQIVND (reference sequence). CDR3 sequence (DNA): TGTGCCAGTACCTTGGACTTGATGGAAGCGAGCTCACCCCTCCACTTT. Its protein is CASTLDLMEASSPLHF.

This clone is a singleton in its sample. The chain carries TRBV7-2 and TRBJ2-2; 10 positions agree with TRBD1. J lost 7 bases, V lost 5 bases, and 7 bases had no gene match. Germline assignment: CDR1 SGHTA and CDR2 FQGNSA. The CDR3 has 15 residues. CDR3 bases: TGTGCCAGCAGCCTTGCCGGGACAGGGGTCGGGGAGCTGTTTTTT. Amino acid sequence: CASSLAGTGVGELFF.

The chain uses TRBV4-3 and TRBJ2-3; D is perhaps TRBD2 (5 bases). The CDR3 extends over 17 amino acids. Per germline, CDR1 LGHNA and CDR2 YSLEER. The V end was cut by 4 bases, the J end by 3 bases, with 20 bases between. The CDR3 nucleotides are TGCGCCAGCAGCCCGTTTGGGAGTACTGTGTTGACAGATACGCAGTATTTT. Amino acid sequence: CASSPFGSTVLTDTQYF.

J is TRBJ2-6 and V is TRBV10-3; 9 bases agree with TRBD1. Germline CDR1 ENHRY, CDR2 SYGVKD. After removal of 6 bases from V and 0 bases from J, the junction contained 3 bases not matched to a gene. The CDR3 is 16 amino acids. The CDR3 region is CAISGQGSSGANVLTF. The CDR3 DNA reads as TGTGCCATCAGCGGACAGGGGAGCTCTGGGGCCAACGTCCTGACTTTC.

This chain links TRBV19 with TRBJ1-1; TRBD1 might be the D (5 bases). The V end lost 6 bases, the J end lost 1 base, and 9 bases lay between the germline ends. Germline V gene data show CDR1 as LNHDA and CDR2 as SQIVND (reference sequence). The CDR3 has 13 amino acids. CDR3 nucleotides: TGTGCCAGTAGCCCCGGGGGGAACACTGAAGCTTTCTTT. This sequence encodes CASSPGGNTEAFF.

The DNA of the CDR3 is TGCGCCAGCAGCCGAAACAGGGGGGAGTACCAAGAGACCCAGTACTTC. Translation gives CASSRNRGEYQETQYF. The genes are TRBV4-3 and TRBJ2-5; 8 bases match TRBD1. The CDR3 runs 16 residues. V was clipped by 4 bases and J by 0 bases; unmatched bases: 7. Germline CDR1 and CDR2: LGHNA and YSLEER.

This chain connects TRBV2 to TRBJ2-7; the D gene is possibly TRBD1 (7 bases). Trimming removed 5 bases from V and 6 bases from J, with 20 bases in between. The CDR3 extends over 15 amino acids. Germline lookup yields CDR1 SNHLY and CDR2 FYNNEI. CDR3 nucleotide sequence: TGTGCCAGCAGTCTACTCAGGGGGGTCGGCAGCGAGCAGTACTTC. This gives the protein CASSLLRGVGSEQYF.

The V call is TRBV7-9, the J call TRBJ2-3; 9 positions agree with TRBD2. J lost 1 base, V lost 2 bases, and 1 base had no gene match. The germline gives CDR1 SEHNR, CDR2 FQNEAQ (reference sequence). This CDR3 spans 15 amino acids. The CDR3 DNA reads as TGTGCCAGCAGCTTACGACTAGCGGGCACAGATACGCAGTATTTT. Encoded protein: CASSLRLAGTDTQYF.

The chain is built from TRBV4-1 and TRBJ1-1; D may be TRBD1 (5 bases). The CDR3 sequence is 16 residues long. Trimming removed 4 bases from V and 4 bases from J, with 19 bases in between. The germline gives CDR1 MGHRA, CDR2 YSYEKL. CDR3 region: CASSPGLQGWVTEAFF. DNA for the CDR3: TGCGCCAGCAGCCCAGGACTCCAGGGATGGGTCACTGAAGCTTTCTTT.

The chain joins TRBV18 to TRBJ2-5; TRBD2 matches 9 bases. Unmatched junction bases numbered 3, after V lost 3 bases and J lost 4 bases. CDR1 and CDR2 (germline): KGHSH, LQKENI. The CDR3 is 14 amino acids. CDR3 coding DNA: TGTGCCAGCTCACCCAGACTAGCGGCAGAGACCCAGTACTTC. It yields the protein CASSPRLAAETQYF.